This T cell receptor beta chain appears in the sequencing data of a study of technical replicates of blood from a few donors. Profiled with immunoSEQ multiplex PCR; TCRdb holds only in-frame clones, not every one. The sample shows some 77,000 clones, 85% to 95% of them seen only once. Germline V gene lookup returns CDR1 SNHLY and CDR2 FYNNEI. The CDR3 loop spans 15 amino acids. V lost 6 bases and J lost 0, with 12 bases in between. Sequencing input: T cells isolated from PBMCs. The TCR comes from a human donor in good health. The chain carries TRBV2 and TRBJ1-3; D is unclear. DNA for the CDR3: TGTGCCAGCAGAGAGGGCGCCACCTCTGGAAACACCATATATTTT. Its translation: CASREGATSGNTIYF.